This T cell receptor beta chain was observed in a study of HIV-infected children after antiretroviral therapy interruption. Across the study: Weeks 0, 12, interruption end (24 or 48), and about 3 years post-study gave interruption-arm samples. Continuous-treatment samples came from weeks 0, 48 and 150.

The treatment was: PENTA 11 planned treatment interruption arm or continuous ART arm. Cryopreserved PBMC samples required at least 5 million viable cells. From thawed PBMCs, naive CD4+ CD45RA+ CD45RO- T cells were sorted. The sample holds many counts of this clonotype. CDR1 is MNHEY, CDR2 SVGEGT, per germline. The CDR3 runs to 12 residues. Trimming stripped 8 bases from V and 7 bases from J, with 14 bases between. The TCR library was built from RNA with a 3' RACE protocol and unique molecular identifiers. Via MiXCR, TCRdb re-called the 3' RACE reads, giving one row per CDR3 protein. The sample lists tens of thousands of distinct CDR3 sequences, more than 6.5% occurring once.

The clonotype originates from a pool of human donors with HIV. The input for sequencing was CD45RA+ CD4+ T cells from PBMCs, pooled from several time points, taken from a donor given antiretroviral therapy, either interrupted or continuous. Subset of the sample: naive CD4+ CD45RA+ CD45RO- T cells. The V gene is TRBV6-2 or TRBV6-3, the J gene TRBJ1-2, with D unclear. CDR3 coding DNA: TGTGCCAGCGGCTTTTGGGTCGGTGGCTACACCTTC. This codes for CASGFWVGGYTF.